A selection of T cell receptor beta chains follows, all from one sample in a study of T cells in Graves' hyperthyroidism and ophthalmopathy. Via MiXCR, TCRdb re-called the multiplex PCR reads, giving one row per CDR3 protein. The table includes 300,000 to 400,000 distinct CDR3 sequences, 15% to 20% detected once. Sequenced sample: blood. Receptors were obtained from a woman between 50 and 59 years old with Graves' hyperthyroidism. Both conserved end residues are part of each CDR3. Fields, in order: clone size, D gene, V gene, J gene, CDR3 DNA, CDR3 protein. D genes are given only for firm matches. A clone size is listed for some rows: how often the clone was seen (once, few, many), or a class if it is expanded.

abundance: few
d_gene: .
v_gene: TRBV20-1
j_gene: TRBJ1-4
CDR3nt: TGCAGTGCTGTGGGGTCAACTAATGAAAAACTGTTTTTT
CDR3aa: CSAVGSTNEKLFF

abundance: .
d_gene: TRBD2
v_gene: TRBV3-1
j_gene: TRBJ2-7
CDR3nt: TGTGCCAGCAGCCAGTCTAGCGGGAGTTCCGAGCAGTACTTC
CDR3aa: CASSQSSGSSEQYF

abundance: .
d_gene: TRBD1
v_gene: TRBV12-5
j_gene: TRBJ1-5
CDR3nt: TGTGCTAGTGCCATTACCCGGGACAGCAGACATAGCAATCAGCCCCAGCATTTT
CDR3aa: CASAITRDSRHSNQPQHF

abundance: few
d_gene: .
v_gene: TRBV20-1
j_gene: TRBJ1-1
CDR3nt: TGCAGTGCTAGAGATCTCCTGGGGGGCGTTTTGAATGCTTTCTTT
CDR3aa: CSARDLLGGVLNAFF

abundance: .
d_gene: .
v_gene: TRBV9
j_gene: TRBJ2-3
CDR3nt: TGTGCCAGCAGCGTAGATCTCTGGGATACGCAGTATTTT
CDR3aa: CASSVDLWDTQYF

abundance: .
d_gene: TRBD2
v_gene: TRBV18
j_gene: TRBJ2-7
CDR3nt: TGTGCCAGCTCACCTGGGACTAGCGGGAGAGGCTACGAGCAGTACTTC
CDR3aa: CASSPGTSGRGYEQYF

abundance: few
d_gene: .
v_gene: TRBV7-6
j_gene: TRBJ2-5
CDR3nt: TGTGCCAGCAGGCCCGGGGGCGAGACCCAGTACTTC
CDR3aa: CASRPGGETQYF

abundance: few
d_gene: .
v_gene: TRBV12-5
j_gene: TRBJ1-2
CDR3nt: TGTGCTAGTGGTTTGAACACCGACTATGGCTACACCTTC
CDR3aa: CASGLNTDYGYTF

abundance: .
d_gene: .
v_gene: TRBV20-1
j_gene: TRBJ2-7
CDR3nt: TGCAGTGCTAGAGACCCGACTGTTTCCTACGAGCAGTACTTC
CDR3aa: CSARDPTVSYEQYF

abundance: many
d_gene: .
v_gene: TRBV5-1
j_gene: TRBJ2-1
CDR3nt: TGCGCCAGCAGTCGGGACTCAGCCTACAATGAGCAGTTCTTC
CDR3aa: CASSRDSAYNEQFF

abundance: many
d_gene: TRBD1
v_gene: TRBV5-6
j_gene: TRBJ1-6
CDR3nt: TGTGCCAGCAGCTTCGGGACAGGGGTTTCACCCCTCCACTTT
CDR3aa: CASSFGTGVSPLHF

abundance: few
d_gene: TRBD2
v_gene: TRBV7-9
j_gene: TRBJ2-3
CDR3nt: TGTGCCAGCAGCCCCTTTAGCGGGGGGGCCCCAGATACGCAGTATTTT
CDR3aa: CASSPFSGGAPDTQYF

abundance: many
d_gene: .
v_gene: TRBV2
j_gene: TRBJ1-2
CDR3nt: TGTGCCAGCAGCGAAGGGACGCTCTATGGCTACACCTTC
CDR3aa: CASSEGTLYGYTF

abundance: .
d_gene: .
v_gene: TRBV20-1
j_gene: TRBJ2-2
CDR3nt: TGCAGTGCTAGAGGAGGCACGAACACCGGGGAGCTGTTTTTT
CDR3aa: CSARGGTNTGELFF

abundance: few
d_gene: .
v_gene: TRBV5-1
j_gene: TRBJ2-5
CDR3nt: TGCGCCAGCAGCTTGGGAGCTTTTGGGCTTGGAGAGACCCAGTACTTC
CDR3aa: CASSLGAFGLGETQYF

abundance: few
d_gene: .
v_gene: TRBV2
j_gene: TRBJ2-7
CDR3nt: TGTGCCAGCATTCTCTACGAGCAGTACTTC
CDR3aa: CASILYEQYF

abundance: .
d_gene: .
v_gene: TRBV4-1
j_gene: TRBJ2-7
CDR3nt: TGCGCCAGCAGCCAAGAGAACAGGACAGTGACCTACGAGCAGTACTTC
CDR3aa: CASSQENRTVTYEQYF

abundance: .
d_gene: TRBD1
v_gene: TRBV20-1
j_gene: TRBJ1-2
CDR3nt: TGCAGTGCCAGTCAGGGGGCTAGCTATGGCTACACCTTC
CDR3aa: CSASQGASYGYTF

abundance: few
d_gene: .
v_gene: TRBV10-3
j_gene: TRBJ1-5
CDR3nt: TGTGCCATCAGCAATTATGACGCACGCAATCAGCCCCAGCATTTT
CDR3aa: CAISNYDARNQPQHF

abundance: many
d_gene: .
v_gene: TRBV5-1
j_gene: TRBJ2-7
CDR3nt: TGCGCCAGCAGCTTGGATGCCCTCTACGAGCAGTACTTC
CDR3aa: CASSLDALYEQYF

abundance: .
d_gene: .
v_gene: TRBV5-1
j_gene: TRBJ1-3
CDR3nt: TGCGCCAGCAGCCGGGAGGGACACAGCTCTGGAAACACCATATATTTT
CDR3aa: CASSREGHSSGNTIYF

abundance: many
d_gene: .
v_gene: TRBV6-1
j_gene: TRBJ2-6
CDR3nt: TGTGCCAGCACCGGGGGCTCCAGGGGGTCTGGGGCCAACGTCCTGACTTTC
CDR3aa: CASTGGSRGSGANVLTF

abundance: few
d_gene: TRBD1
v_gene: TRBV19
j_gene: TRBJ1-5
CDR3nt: TGTGCCAGTTCGACAGGGGCCGAAGGGGCCCAGCATTTT
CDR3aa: CASSTGAEGAQHF

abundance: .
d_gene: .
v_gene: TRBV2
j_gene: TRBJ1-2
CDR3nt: TGTGTCAGCAGTGAAGCCTTTTGGACAGCTAACTATGGCTACACCTTC
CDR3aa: CVSSEAFWTANYGYTF

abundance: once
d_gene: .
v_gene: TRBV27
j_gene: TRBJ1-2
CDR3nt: TGTGCCAGCAGACTCCCCCAGGGGTATGGCTACACCTTC
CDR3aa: CASRLPQGYGYTF

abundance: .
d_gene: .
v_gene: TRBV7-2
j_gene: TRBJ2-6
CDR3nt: TGTGCCAGCAGCCTTAACCCCTCTGGGGCCAACGTCCTGACTTTC
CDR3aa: CASSLNPSGANVLTF

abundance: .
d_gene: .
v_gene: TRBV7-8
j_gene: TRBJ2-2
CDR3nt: TGTGCCAGCAGCCACCACAGGGTGTGGACCGGGGAGCTGTTTTTT
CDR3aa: CASSHHRVWTGELFF

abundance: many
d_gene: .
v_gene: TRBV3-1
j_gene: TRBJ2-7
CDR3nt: TGTGCCAGCAGTATGGGAGGCGGACCCTACGAGCAGTACTTC
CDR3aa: CASSMGGGPYEQYF

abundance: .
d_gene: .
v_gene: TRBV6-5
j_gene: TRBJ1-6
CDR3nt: TGTGCCAGCAGTTACTCGCTTCGGGGTAGAGCACCCCTCCACTTT
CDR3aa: CASSYSLRGRAPLHF

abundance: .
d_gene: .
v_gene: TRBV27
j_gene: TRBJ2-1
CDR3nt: TGTGCCAGCATTCAGGGCCCCCTTGGGGAGCAGTTCTTC
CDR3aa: CASIQGPLGEQFF

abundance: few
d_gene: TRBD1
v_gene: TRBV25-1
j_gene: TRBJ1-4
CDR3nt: TGTGCCAGCAGTGATATGGGGGACAGGCCTAATGAAAAACTGTTTTTT
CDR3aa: CASSDMGDRPNEKLFF

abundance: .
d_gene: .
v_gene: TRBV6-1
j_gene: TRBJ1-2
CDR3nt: TGTGCCAGCAGTGAAGCGGCCGGGTACGGCTACACCTTC
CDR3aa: CASSEAAGYGYTF

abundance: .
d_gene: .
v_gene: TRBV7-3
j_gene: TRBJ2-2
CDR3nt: TGTGCCAGCAGCCCCCGTCCCACCGGGGAGCTGTTTTTT
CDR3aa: CASSPRPTGELFF

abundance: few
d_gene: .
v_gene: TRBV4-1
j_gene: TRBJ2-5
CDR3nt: TGCGCCAGCAGCCGGACTATGACAGGGATTGGGGAGACCCAGTACTTC
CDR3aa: CASSRTMTGIGETQYF

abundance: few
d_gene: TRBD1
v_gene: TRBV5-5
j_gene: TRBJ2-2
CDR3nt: TGTGCCAGCAGCTGGACAGGGGGCACCGGGGAGCTGTTTTTT
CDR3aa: CASSWTGGTGELFF

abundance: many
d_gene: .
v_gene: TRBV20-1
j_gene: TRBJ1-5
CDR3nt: TGCAGTGCTAGGGAGAGCAATCAGCCCCAGCATTTT
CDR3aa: CSARESNQPQHF

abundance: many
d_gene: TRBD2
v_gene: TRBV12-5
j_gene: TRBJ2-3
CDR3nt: TGTGCTAGTGGTTTGGATGGGGGGGGACCCGCCTCGGATACGCAGTATTTT
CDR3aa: CASGLDGGGPASDTQYF

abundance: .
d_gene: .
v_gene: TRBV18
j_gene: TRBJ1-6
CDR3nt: TGTGCCAGCTCACCGGCTGCCTGGGATAATTCACCCCTCCACTTT
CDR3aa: CASSPAAWDNSPLHF

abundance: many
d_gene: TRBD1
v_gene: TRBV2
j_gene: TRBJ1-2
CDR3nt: TGTGCCAGCACCACGGGACAGGGTGACTATGGCTACACCTTC
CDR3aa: CASTTGQGDYGYTF

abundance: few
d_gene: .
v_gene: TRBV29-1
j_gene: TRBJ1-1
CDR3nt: TGCAGCGTTGTTTTAGGGTATGAAGCTTTCTTT
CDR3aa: CSVVLGYEAFF

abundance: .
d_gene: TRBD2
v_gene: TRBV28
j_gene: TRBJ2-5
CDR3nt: TGTGCCAGCAGGACTAGCGGGTCCCAAGAGACCCAGTACTTC
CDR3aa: CASRTSGSQETQYF

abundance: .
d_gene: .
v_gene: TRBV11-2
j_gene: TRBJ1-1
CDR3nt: TGTGCCAGCAGGTCAGGATCTATGAACACTGAAGCTTTCTTT
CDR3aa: CASRSGSMNTEAFF

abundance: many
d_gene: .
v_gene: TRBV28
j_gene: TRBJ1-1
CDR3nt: TGTGCCAGCAGTTTTATCAGGTACATGAACACTGAAGCTTTCTTT
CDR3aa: CASSFIRYMNTEAFF

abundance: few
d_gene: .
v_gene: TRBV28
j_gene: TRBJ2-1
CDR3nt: TGTGCCAGCAGTTTACTGACGCAAGAGCAGTTCTTC
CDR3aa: CASSLLTQEQFF

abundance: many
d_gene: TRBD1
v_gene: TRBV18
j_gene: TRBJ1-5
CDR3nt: TGTGCCAGTAACACAGGGGGCAATCAGCCCCAGCATTTT
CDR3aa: CASNTGGNQPQHF

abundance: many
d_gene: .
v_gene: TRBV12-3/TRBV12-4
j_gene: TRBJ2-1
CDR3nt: TGTGCCAGCAGTTCCCCGACAGGGGCGGGGGCATACAATGAGCAGTTCTTC
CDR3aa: CASSSPTGAGAYNEQFF

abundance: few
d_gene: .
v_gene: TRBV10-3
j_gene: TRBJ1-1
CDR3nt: TGTGCCATCAGGCCGCAGGGGAACACTGAAGCTTTCTTT
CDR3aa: CAIRPQGNTEAFF

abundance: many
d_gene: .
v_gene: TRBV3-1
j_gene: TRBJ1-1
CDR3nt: TGTGCCAGCAGCCACGCCGACAGAAACACTGAAGCTTTCTTT
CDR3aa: CASSHADRNTEAFF

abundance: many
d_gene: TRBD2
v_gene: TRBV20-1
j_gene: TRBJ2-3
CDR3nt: TGCAGTGAACAAAGGACTAGCGGGAGCCCAGATACGCAGTATTTT
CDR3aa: CSEQRTSGSPDTQYF

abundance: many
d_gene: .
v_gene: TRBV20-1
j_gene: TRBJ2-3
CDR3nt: TGCAGTGCTAGAGACACCATCGGACAAACAGATACGCAGTATTTT
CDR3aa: CSARDTIGQTDTQYF

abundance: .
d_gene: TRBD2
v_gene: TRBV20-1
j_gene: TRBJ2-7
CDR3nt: TGCAGCCCGTGGGGGGGACACGAGCAGTACTTC
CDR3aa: CSPWGGHEQYF

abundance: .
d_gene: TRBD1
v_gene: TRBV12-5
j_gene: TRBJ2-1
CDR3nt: TGTGCTAGTGGTTATAACCTCGGACAGGAATACAATGAGCAGTTCTTC
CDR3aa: CASGYNLGQEYNEQFF

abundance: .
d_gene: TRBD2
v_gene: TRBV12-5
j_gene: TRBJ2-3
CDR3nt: TGTGCTAGTGGTCTTAACTTAGCGGGAGTTTCGGATACGCAGTATTTT
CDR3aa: CASGLNLAGVSDTQYF

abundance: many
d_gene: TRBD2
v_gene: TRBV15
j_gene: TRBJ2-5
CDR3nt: TGTGCCACCAGCAGATCACTAGCGGGGGGGTTCGAGACCCAGTACTTC
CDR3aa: CATSRSLAGGFETQYF

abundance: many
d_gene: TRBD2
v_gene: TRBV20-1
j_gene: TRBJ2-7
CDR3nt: TGCAGTGCGCTATGGGGACTAGCCAGTTACGAGCAGTACTTC
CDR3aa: CSALWGLASYEQYF

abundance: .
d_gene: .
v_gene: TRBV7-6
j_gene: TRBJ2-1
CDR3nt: TGTGCCAGCAGCCGTCAGGGAGCGGGCGAAGGGGGTGAGCAGTTCTTC
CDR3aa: CASSRQGAGEGGEQFF

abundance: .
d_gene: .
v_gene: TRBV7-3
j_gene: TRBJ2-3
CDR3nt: TGTGCCAGCAGCTCCCCCGACGGGGAAAGCACAGATACGCAGTATTTT
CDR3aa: CASSSPDGESTDTQYF